This T cell receptor (beta chain) originates from a study of cytomegalovirus exposure and HLA in healthy donors (dated by TCRdb to 2017 to 2019). At the level of the whole study: An earlier analysis of about 530 of the donors reported roughly 300 Gb of sequence data and 117 million unique TCR beta sequences obtained from 150 million to 200 million T cells. An early release covering over 500 HLA-typed donors comprised about 300 gigabases of sequencing data and tens of millions of unique TCR sequences. Of the roughly 400 genotyped donors, 65% to 90% fell in the genetic ancestry cluster associated with self-reported Caucasian donors. The aim of the study was to test whether cataloging public T cell receptors could identify signatures of past pathogen exposure. The T cell repertoires of about 700 subjects were profiled by immunosequencing and related to cytomegalovirus serostatus. A separate validation cohort of 100 to 150 different subjects was used in addition to the roughly 720-subject first cohort. High-throughput TCR immunosequencing, statistical association of individual TCRs with disease status, and machine learning were combined to predict cytomegalovirus infection status. In a later analysis, previously published TCR beta repertoires from hundreds of donors were re-analyzed and high-resolution HLA genotyping was added so that TCR occurrence patterns could be studied. The later analysis used no new phenotypic data to find candidate immune exposures, relying instead on TCR beta sequences and their occurrence across donors. In an earlier analysis of roughly 580 of the donors, high-throughput TCR beta sequencing was used to judge whether each TCR beta V gene segment behaved as functional or pseudogenic. Donor age, sex, ethnicity and CMV serostatus were compiled alongside the repertoire data. A later genetic analysis used genome-wide SNP genotypes for about three fifths of the roughly 700 donors, treating that subset as a discovery cohort. All discovery cohort repertoires had been generated using a single sequencing platform. Class I and class II HLA loci were covered by the typing at four-digit resolution. Typing coverage varied by locus: roughly 629-630 donors for A, B, C, DRB1 and DQB1; approximately 520 for DQA1; 600 to 610 for DPA1; some 470 for DPB1. Because of strong linkage in the cohort, roughly five DR-DQ haplotypes were treated as single units for association and clustering. Across some 400 genotyped donors of the cohort, an average of roughly 230,000 unique TCR beta nucleotide sequences per donor were sequenced, and roughly a sixth of those sequences were non-productive. The paper's findings and limits, for the study overall: In a later analysis, most CMV-associated TCR beta chains were found to appear HLA-restricted, with HLA associations seemingly driven largely by CMV exposure. In a later analysis, HLA-associated TCR beta chains were found to be more clonally expanded and to have lower generation probabilities than equally common non-associated chains. The cohort was sequenced for TCR beta chains only, and without alpha or paired-chain data the features that could be detected were limited. The sequencing pipeline was judged likely to have produced a cluster of highly shared sequence variants as a technical artifact. The only immune exposure information available for the cohort was CMV serostatus. The authors suggested that the approach could potentially be generalized to other disease states and immunological phenotypes. Because some donors lacked HLA typing at each locus, the association tests relied only on the typed subset. In vitro tests confirmed that a few of the cytomegalovirus-associated TCR beta chains recognize cytomegalovirus antigens. Sequencing depth was assumed to be roughly uniform across donors in the presence/absence analyses, though that assumption may not hold. According to a later genetic analysis, donors in an Asian-associated ancestry cluster had fewer N-insertions in productive TCRs than the approximately 650-donor mean. A later genetic analysis associated a missense DCLRE1C variant with V-gene and J-gene trimming of TCR beta chains, and an independent cohort replicated the association. Strong co-occurrence of HLA alleles, especially DR and DQ, made assigning TCR associations to individual alleles difficult. In an earlier analysis of several hundred of the donors, most TCR beta V segments were observed in productive rearrangements about 87% or about 30% of the time, broadly matching IMGT annotations. In the study, 150 to 200 TCR beta chains were listed as associated with cytomegalovirus. Most TCR sequences were seen in very few donors, while some public TCRs were found in many individuals. The classifier was reported to diagnose cytomegalovirus status with high specificity and sensitivity in both the original cohort and the validation cohort. Because counts were too low, approximately 18 rarely observed V segments, including chromosome 9 orphons, were excluded from the earlier analysis of several hundred of the donors. A further reported finding was that TCR beta sequences accurately predicted the HLA-A and HLA-B alleles for most subjects in the first cohort. At a false discovery rate of 0.05, a later analysis linked fewer than 20,000 TCR beta sequences to specific HLA alleles. Correlated functional status among segregating V segments might be attributable to linkage disequilibrium, but an unknown experimental factor could not be ruled out. The 87-base-pair reads could not distinguish some IMGT-functional V segments, including TRBV6-2 and TRBV6-3, so those segments were excluded. According to a later analysis, TCR association rates differed among HLA loci, with DRB1 alleles showing the most associated TCRs and HLA-C alleles showing the fewest. Several of the top co-occurrence clusters appeared to be linked to parvovirus B19, influenza, CMV and Epstein-Barr virus, according to a later analysis.

Library preparation was by the immunoSEQ multiplex PCR assay. For the multiplex PCR, a mixture combining 60 forward primers for TCR Vbeta segments and 13 reverse primers for TCR Jbeta segments was used. Amplification of the CDR3 region of rearranged TCR beta genes was performed with a multiplex PCR assay on genomic DNA. Amplified TCR beta libraries were sequenced as 87-base-pair reads on the Illumina HiSeq System. The study's own analysis went as follows. In a later analysis, about 80 million unique TCR beta chains were counted across the 690 or so repertoires, and roughly 11 million of these chains were shared by at least two donors. A nearest-neighbor algorithm error-corrected the raw reads and collapsed the reads into unique sequences, merging closely related sequences to remove PCR and sequencing errors. To assign V, D and J gene segments, CDR3 sequences were aligned to IMGT reference sequences. For a sequence to be retained, a match of at least six nucleotides to both a V gene segment and a J gene segment was required. A rearrangement was called productive if the CDR3 had no stop codons and remained in frame with V and J, and every other rearrangement was called non-productive. CDR3 was defined by IMGT convention, running from the second conserved V-encoded cysteine to the conserved J-encoded phenylalanine. Sequences without an unambiguous match to a single V gene segment were excluded from the earlier analysis of almost 600 of the donors. In an earlier analysis of 500 to 750 of the donors, V segments were called functional above 56.7% productive rearrangements and were called segregating when the between-donor standard deviation exceeded 5%. A statistical classification framework was built for diagnosing cytomegalovirus status from the catalog of TCR beta chain sequences. A later analysis assigned V and J genes by comparing TCR nucleotide sequences with IMGT/GENE-DB human TR gene sequences. Using the TCRdist pipeline, a later analysis assigned CDR3 sequences along with most-parsimonious VDJ recombination scenarios. In a later analysis, every TCR beta chain was defined by the combination of its CDR3 amino acid sequence and its V-gene family, and reads without a unique V-gene family were dropped. A later analysis removed 592 highly shared, low-generation-probability nucleotide sequences to deal with suspected cross-contamination and a sequencing artifact. In a later analysis, a clonal expansion index was calculated for each public chain from normalized within-repertoire ranks of inferred template counts. In a later analysis, generation probabilities were computed using a VDJ recombination model fitted to out-of-frame rearrangements, and the results were checked against IGoR. In a later analysis, TCR-TCR, TCR-HLA and TCR-CMV co-occurrence was scored with hypergeometric tests, and a repertoire-size bias correction was applied to TCR pairs. False discovery rates were estimated in a later analysis by permuting HLA or CMV assignments 20 times. In a later analysis, co-occurring TCRs were grouped using DBSCAN, and TCRdist sequence similarity was added for clustering within HLA-allele-positive subsets. For co-occurrence clustering, repertoires with fewer than 30,000 or more than 120,000 public chains were excluded, along with a handful of repertoires with anomalous nucleotide sharing. TCRdb took this table from immuneACCESS and kept in-frame rearrangements with V and J called. Such tables lack part of the clones; where checked against another copy, unresolved V genes explain under half of the gap, and the rest is unexplained. V and J calls and clone size are as listed in that table; D and trimming were resolved from the DNA. This sample gives about 160,000 clones in total; approximately 81% of them show up just once. The ten biggest clones cover approximately 2% of the sample.

V is clipped by 4 bases and J by 4 bases, and the sequence between their germline boundaries is 17 bases long. The germline V gene sets CDR1 to SNHLY and CDR2 to FYNNEI. The CDR3, from cysteine to phenylalanine, totals 15 residues. The kept DNA is CDR3 alone, 45 bases in frame from the first base. In total, fewer than 750 healthy bone marrow donors made up the cohort. Cohort members were all nominally healthy when sampled, although unrecorded immune exposures were likely present. The donor tested CMV seropositive, placing the donor among the roughly 270 seropositive members of the cohort. Each donor provided a peripheral blood sample, and peripheral blood mononuclear cells were used for TCR beta sequencing. Genomic DNA was extracted from the blood cell samples with the Qiagen DNeasy Blood Extraction Kit. As concerns this clone: Its cognate antigen has yet to be identified. Base qualities were left out, and no much larger clone turns up one base away.

The chain is encoded by TRBV2 joined to TRBJ2-7, with a weak D call of TRBD1 (5 bases match). Sequencing was carried out using PBMCs. This receptor was taken from a man between 18 and 35 years old in good health and CMV-seropositive. The DNA reads TGTGCCAGCAGTGTTGACAGCTTTAAAGGATACGAGCAGTACTTC. Its protein is CASSVDSFKGYEQYF.